This TCR beta chain was obtained from a study of cytomegalovirus exposure and HLA in healthy donors. With V trimmed by 3 bases and J by 6 bases, 3 bases remained unmatched. This CDR3 has 13 residues. The germline V gene has CDR1 SEHNR and CDR2 FQNEAQ (reference sequence). The primer mix had 60 Vbeta and 13 Jbeta primers. Repertoires were generated with immunoSEQ multiplex PCR, while TCRdb's copy carries only in-frame clones and drops some. This table has roughly 110,000 clones, roughly 66% appearing once. This clone has more than one count but fewer than ten. The specimen sequenced was PBMCs. The TCR was taken from a woman in her 30s in good health and CMV-seronegative. The chain is built from TRBV7-9 and TRBJ2-3, with 7 bases that match TRBD1. The CDR3 spells CASSFDRADTQYF. The CDR3 DNA reads TGTGCCAGCAGCTTCGACAGGGCTGATACGCAGTATTTT.